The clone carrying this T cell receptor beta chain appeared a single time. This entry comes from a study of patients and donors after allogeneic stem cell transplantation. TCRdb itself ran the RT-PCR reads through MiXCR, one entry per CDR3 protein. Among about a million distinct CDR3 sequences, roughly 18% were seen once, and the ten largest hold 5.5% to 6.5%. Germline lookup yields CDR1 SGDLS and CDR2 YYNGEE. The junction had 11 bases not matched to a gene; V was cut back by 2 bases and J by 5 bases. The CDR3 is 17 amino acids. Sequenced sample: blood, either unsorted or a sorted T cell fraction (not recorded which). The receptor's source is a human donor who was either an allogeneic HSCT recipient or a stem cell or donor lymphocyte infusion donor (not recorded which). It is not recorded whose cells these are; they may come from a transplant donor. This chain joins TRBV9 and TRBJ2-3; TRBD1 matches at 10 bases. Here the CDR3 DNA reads TGTGCCAGCAGCGTCAGTCTCCGGGACAGGGGTAAAGATACGCAGTATTTT. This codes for CASSVSLRDRGKDTQYF.